Listed here is a single TCR beta chain. The CDR3 totals 14 residues. V dropped 0 bases and J dropped 13 bases, with 16 bases sitting between them. CDR1 is MGHRA and CDR2 is YSYEKL in the germline V gene. This entry comes from a study of CD8 T cells in Susac syndrome. Random hexamers were used to reverse transcribe the RNA input (about 0.5 to 1 ug). TCRdb processed the immunoSEQ multiplex PCR reads anew with MiXCR; each CDR3 protein has one entry. The sample has 150,000 to 200,000 distinct CDR3 sequences, more than 90% seen once; the top ten hold around 0.14%. The receptor was isolated from a human donor in good health. The sequenced sample consisted of CD4+ T cells from PBMCs. The genes are TRBV4-1 and TRBJ2-1, with TRBD1 as a possible D gene (5 bases). For the CDR3, the DNA is TGCGCCAGCAGCCAAGATTTTGGGCAGGGTTTCCAGTTCTTC. Protein product: CASSQDFGQGFQFF.